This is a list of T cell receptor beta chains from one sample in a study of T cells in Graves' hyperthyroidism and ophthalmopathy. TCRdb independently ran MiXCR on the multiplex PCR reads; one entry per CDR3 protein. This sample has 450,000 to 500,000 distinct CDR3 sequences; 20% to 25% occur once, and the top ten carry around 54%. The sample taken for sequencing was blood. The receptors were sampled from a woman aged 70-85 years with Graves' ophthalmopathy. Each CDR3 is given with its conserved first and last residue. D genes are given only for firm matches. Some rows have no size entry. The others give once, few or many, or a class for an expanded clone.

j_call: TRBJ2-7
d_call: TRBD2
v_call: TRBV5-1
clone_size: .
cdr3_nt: TGCGCCAGCGCGGGAGGGCCCGAGCAGTACTTC
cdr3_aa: CASAGGPEQYF

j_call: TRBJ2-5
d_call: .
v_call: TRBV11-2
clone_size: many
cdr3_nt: TGTGCCAGCAGCTTAGATCGGGACCTTGTGAAGACCCAGTACTTC
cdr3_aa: CASSLDRDLVKTQYF

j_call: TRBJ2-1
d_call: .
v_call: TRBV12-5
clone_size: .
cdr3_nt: TGTGCTAGTGGTTTGGTAAGCGGGTTCTCCTACAATGAGCAGTTCTTC
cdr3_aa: CASGLVSGFSYNEQFF

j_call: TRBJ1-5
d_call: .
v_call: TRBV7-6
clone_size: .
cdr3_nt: TGTGCCAGCAGCTCTGAAAAAGGGGGGGAGTATAGCAATCAGCCCCAGCATTTT
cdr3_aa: CASSSEKGGEYSNQPQHF

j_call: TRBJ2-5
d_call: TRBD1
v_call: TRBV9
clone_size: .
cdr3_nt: TGTGCCAGCAGCGTAGGACAGGGGCAAGAGACCCAGTACTTC
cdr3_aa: CASSVGQGQETQYF

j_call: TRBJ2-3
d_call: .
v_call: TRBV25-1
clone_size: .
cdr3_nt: TGTGCCAGCAGCCCCTTGGGGGGAGATACGCAGTATTTT
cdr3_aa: CASSPLGGDTQYF

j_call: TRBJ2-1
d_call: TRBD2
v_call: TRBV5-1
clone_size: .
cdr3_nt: TGCGCCAGCAGACCTAGCGGGGGGAGCTCCTACAATGAGCAGTTCTTC
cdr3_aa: CASRPSGGSSYNEQFF

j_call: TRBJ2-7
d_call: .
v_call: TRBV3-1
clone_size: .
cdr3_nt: TGTGCCAGCAGCCAGCCCCGGACAGAGAGAGCCTACGAGCAGTACTTC
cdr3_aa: CASSQPRTERAYEQYF

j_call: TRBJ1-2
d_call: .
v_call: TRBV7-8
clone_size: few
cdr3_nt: TGTGCCAGCACCACATCCGAGGGGAACTATGGCTACACCTTC
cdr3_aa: CASTTSEGNYGYTF

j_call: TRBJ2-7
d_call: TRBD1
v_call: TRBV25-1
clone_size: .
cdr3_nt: TGTGCCAGCATTCAGTCGGGGACAGGGCCATACGAGCAGTACTTC
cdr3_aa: CASIQSGTGPYEQYF

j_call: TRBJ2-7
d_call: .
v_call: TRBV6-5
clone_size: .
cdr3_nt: TGTGCCAGCAGTTACTCAGGACAGAGTGGCTCCTACGAGCAGTACTTC
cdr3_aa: CASSYSGQSGSYEQYF

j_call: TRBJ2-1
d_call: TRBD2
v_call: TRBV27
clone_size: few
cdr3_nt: TGTGCCAGCAGCCCCGTATCGGGGGGGCTAGCGGTTTATACGCAGTTCTTC
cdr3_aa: CASSPVSGGLAVYTQFF

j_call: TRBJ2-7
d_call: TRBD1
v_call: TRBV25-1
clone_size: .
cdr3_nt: TGTGCCAGCAGTGAATCCCCCGCCGGGACAGGGTCCTACGAGCAGTACTTC
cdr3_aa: CASSESPAGTGSYEQYF

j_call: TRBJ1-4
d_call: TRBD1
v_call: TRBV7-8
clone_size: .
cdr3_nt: TGTGCCAGCAGCCCAGGACAGGGGCATAATGCTGAAAAACTGTTTTTT
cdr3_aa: CASSPGQGHNAEKLFF

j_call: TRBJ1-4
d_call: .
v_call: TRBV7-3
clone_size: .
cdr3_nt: TGTGCCAGCAGCCGTAGGGGGTTAGCTAATGAAAAACTGTTTTTT
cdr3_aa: CASSRRGLANEKLFF

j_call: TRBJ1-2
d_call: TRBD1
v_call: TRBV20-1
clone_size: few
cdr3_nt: TGCAGTGCTAGAGTCTACAGGGGATTTGGCTACACCTTC
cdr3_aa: CSARVYRGFGYTF

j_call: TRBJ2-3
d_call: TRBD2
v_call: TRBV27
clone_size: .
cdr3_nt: TGTGCCAGCAGAGTTATAACAGCGGGAGGTTCAGATACGCAGTATTTT
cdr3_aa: CASRVITAGGSDTQYF

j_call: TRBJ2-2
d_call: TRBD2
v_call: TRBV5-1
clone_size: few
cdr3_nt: TGCGCCAGCAGCTTGGGACTAGCTACGAACACCGGGGAGCTGTTTTTT
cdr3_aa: CASSLGLATNTGELFF

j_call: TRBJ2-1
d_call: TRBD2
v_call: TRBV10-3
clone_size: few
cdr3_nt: TGTGCCATCAGTGAGTCGAGGACTAGCGGGGACCTCTGGGATGAGCAGTTCTTC
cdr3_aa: CAISESRTSGDLWDEQFF

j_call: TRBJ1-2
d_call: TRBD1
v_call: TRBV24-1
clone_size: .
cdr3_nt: TGTGCCACCAGGGACAGGGGCTATGGCTACACCTTC
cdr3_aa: CATRDRGYGYTF

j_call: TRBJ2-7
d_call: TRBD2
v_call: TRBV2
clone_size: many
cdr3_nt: TGTGCCAGCAGCACCGCTGGACTAGCGGTCTACGAGCAGTACTTC
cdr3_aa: CASSTAGLAVYEQYF

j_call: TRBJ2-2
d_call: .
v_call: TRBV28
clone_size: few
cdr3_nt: TGTGCCAGCAGTTTACGGGTCGGGGAGCTGTTTTTT
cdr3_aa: CASSLRVGELFF

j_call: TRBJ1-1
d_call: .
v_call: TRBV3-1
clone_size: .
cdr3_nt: TGTGCCAGCAGCTTTAGCCCCCACAGGGAACCAAACACTGAAGCTTTCTTT
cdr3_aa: CASSFSPHREPNTEAFF

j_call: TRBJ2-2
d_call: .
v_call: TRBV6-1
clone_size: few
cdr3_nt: TGTGCCAGCAGCAGCATAGGCGGGGCGAACACCGGGGAGCTGTTTTTT
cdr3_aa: CASSSIGGANTGELFF

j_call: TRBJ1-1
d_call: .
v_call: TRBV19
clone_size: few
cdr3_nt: TGTGCCAGTAGTATAACCCCAATGAACACTGAAGCTTTCTTT
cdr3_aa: CASSITPMNTEAFF

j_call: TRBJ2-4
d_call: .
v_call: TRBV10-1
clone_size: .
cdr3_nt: TGCGCCAGCAGTGAGACCCCACAGGGTCAGTACTTC
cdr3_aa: CASSETPQGQYF

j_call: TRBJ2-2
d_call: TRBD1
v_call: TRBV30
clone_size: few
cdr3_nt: TGTGCCTGGAGTGCTGCGACAGGGGACAGCACCGGGGAGCTGTTTTTT
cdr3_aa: CAWSAATGDSTGELFF

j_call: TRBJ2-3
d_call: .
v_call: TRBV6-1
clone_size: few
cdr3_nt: TGTGCCAGCAGCATCACGGGCGGCACAGATACGCAGTATTTT
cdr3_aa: CASSITGGTDTQYF

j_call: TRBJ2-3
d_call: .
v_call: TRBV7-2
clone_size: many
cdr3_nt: TGTGCCAGCAGTCGAGAGTATACGCAGTATTTT
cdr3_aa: CASSREYTQYF

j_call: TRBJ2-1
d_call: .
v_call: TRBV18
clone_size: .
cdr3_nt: TGTGCCAGCTCACCGTGGGGACGGACCTACAATGAGCAGTTCTTC
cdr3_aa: CASSPWGRTYNEQFF

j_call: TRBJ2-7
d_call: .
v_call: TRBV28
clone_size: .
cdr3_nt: TGTGCCAGCAACCAGGAGGGTTACGAGCAGTACTTC
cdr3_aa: CASNQEGYEQYF

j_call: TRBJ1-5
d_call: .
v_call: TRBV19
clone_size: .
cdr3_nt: TGTGCCAGTAGTAGGGCCATGGGGACTCAGCCCCAGCATTTT
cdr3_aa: CASSRAMGTQPQHF

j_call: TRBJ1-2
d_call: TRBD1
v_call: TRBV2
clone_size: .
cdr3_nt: TGTGCCAGCAGTCGGGACAGGGAGAGTTATGGCTACACCTTC
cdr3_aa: CASSRDRESYGYTF

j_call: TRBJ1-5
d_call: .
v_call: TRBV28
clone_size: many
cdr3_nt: TGTGCCAGCAGTTTAGGTTCAATCTTCGGGCAGCCCCAGCATTTT
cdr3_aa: CASSLGSIFGQPQHF

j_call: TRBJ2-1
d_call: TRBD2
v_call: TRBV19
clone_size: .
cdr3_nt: TGTGCCAGTAGTATTGGCGGGAGCAGCGGTGAGCAGTTCTTC
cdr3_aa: CASSIGGSSGEQFF

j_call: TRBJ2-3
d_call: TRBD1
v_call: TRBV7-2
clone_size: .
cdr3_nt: TGTGCCAGCAGCTCTTCGACAGGGCGAGATACGCAGTATTTT
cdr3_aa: CASSSSTGRDTQYF

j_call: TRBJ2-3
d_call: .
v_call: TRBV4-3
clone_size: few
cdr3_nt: TGCGCCAGCAGCCAAGGGACGCGAGTAGATACGCAGTATTTT
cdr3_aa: CASSQGTRVDTQYF

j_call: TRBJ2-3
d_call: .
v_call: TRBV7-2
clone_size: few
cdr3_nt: TGTGCCAGCAGCCCCTCGCGGGACGCAGATACGCAGTATTTT
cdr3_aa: CASSPSRDADTQYF

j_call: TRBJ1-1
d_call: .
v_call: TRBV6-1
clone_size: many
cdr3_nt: TGTGCCAGCAGTTTTGACAGAAGCACTGAAGCTTTCTTT
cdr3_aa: CASSFDRSTEAFF

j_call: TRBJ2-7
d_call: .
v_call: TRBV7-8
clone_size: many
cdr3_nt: TGTGCCAGCAGCTTAGACAGGCGAGAGGAGCAGTACTTC
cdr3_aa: CASSLDRREEQYF

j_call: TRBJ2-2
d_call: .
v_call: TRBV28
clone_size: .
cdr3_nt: TGTGCCAGCAGGGGAGGACAAGCGGACACCGGGGAGCTGTTTTTT
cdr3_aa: CASRGGQADTGELFF

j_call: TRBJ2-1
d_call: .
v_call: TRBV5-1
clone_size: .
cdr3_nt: TGCGCCAGCAGCTGGGGGCCGAGAGGCGGAAGCTCCTACAATGAGCAGTTCTTC
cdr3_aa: CASSWGPRGGSSYNEQFF

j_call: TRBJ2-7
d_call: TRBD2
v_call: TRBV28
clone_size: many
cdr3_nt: TGTGCCAGCAGTTTAGGACTAGGAAGGGTCTACGAGCAGTACTTC
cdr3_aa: CASSLGLGRVYEQYF

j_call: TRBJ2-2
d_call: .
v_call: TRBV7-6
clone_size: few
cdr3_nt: TGTGCCAGCAGCCGGACCGAGGGCGGGGAGCTGTTTTTT
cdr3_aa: CASSRTEGGELFF

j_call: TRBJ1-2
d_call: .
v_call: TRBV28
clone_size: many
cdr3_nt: TGTGCCAGCAGTTCGGTCCCCACTTCGTGGGATGGCTACACCTTC
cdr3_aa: CASSSVPTSWDGYTF

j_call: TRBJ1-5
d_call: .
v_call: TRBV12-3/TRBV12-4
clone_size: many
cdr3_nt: TGTGCCAGCAAGAAAAGGGGGGCGTTTAATCAGCCCCAGCATTTT
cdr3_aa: CASKKRGAFNQPQHF

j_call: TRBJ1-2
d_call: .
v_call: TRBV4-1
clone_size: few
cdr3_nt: TGCGCCAGCAGCCAAGATCTCGGATTCGGGGGCTACACCTTC
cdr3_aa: CASSQDLGFGGYTF

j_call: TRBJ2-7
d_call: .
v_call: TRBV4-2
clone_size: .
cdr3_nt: TGTGCCAGCAGCCAAGAGGGGGGCTACGAGCAGTACTTC
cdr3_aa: CASSQEGGYEQYF

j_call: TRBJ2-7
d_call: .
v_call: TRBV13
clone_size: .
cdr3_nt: TGTGCCAGCGGGGATACCGGCTCCTACGAGCAGTACTTC
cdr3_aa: CASGDTGSYEQYF

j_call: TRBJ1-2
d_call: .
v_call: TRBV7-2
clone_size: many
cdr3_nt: TGTGCCAGCAGCCGTCACGGGGGAGGCTACACCTTC
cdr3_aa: CASSRHGGGYTF

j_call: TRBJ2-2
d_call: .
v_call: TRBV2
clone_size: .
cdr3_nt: TGTGCCAGCGCCGAACTTCCAGACAGCTACCTCACCGGGGAGCTGTTTTTT
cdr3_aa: CASAELPDSYLTGELFF

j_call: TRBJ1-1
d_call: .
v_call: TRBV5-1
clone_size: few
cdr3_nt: TGCGCCAGCAGCATAACCGGGACACGAAACACTGAAGCTTTCTTT
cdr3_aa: CASSITGTRNTEAFF